These 7 T cell receptor beta chains originate from one sample sequenced in a study of CD8 T cells in ankylosing spondylitis (dated 2017 in TCRdb). Study-wide conclusions, independent of this receptor: A TCR beta motif made up of seven or eight highly homologous amino acid variants appeared to be characteristic of blood from ankylosing spondylitis patients.

No antigen has been identified for these receptors. Library construction relied on 5' RACE. The data were produced on an Illumina HiSeq 2500. TCRdb itself trimmed the public reads at Q25 with fastp, ran MiXCR and retained productive beta chains. Under each unique CDR3 protein, matching rows form one entry showing the most common genes and DNA. This sample has over 700,000 distinct CDR3 sequences in its table, and 15% to 20% of those were observed once. The top ten hold about 20% of the sample. The sequenced material came from blood, either unsorted or a sorted T cell fraction (not recorded which). The receptor source for this set is a male donor with ankylosing spondylitis.

The chain is built from TRBV7-3 and TRBJ2-5; D tentatively reads TRBD1 or TRBD2 (5 bases each). The germline V gene has CDR1 SGHTA and CDR2 FQGTGA. The CDR3 has 13 amino acids. V lost 5 bases and J lost 5, with 12 bases in between. CDR3 amino acids: CASSDRGWETQYF. CDR3 DNA sequence: TGTGCCAGCAGCGACAGAGGGTGGGAGACCCAGTACTTC.

This clonotype was observed a handful of times. The chain joins TRBV4-2 to TRBJ2-7, with TRBD2 matching 7 bases. Germline V CDR1 and CDR2: LGHNA, YNFKEQ. With 4 bases clipped from V and 5 bases from J, the junction kept 14 bases outside the gene matches. The CDR3 is made up of 16 amino acids. CDR3 protein: CASSPKTKLAYDEQYF. The CDR3 nucleotides read TGTGCCAGCAGCCCAAAAACAAAACTAGCGTACGACGAGCAGTACTTC.

Here the CDR3 DNA reads TGTGCCAGCAGCCAAGGGGCGGTTTATGGGACCCAGTACTTC. This codes for CASSQGAVYGTQYF. The chain recombines TRBV14 with TRBJ2-5; D remains ambiguous. CDR1 and CDR2 from the germline V gene are SGHDN and FVKESK. The ends were cut back, 1 base at V and 7 bases at J, with 13 bases in the middle. The CDR3 sequence is 14 residues long.

V usage is TRBV20-1 and J usage is TRBJ2-1; D possibly corresponds to TRBD2 (5 bases). CDR3 size: 13 residues. V was clipped by 3 bases and J by 0 bases, with 6 bases between them. The germline gives CDR1 DFQATT, CDR2 SNEGSKA (reference sequence). The CDR3 DNA reads TGCAGTGCTAGCGGGGACTCCTACAATGAGCAGTTCTTC. Protein sequence: CSASGDSYNEQFF.

In its sample, this clonotype was seen a few times. The V gene is TRBV4-1, the J gene TRBJ2-7; 12 bases agree with TRBD1. Germline V lookup: CDR1 MGHRA, CDR2 YSYEKL. The junction had 3 bases not matched to a gene; V was cut back by 3 bases and J by 0 bases. The CDR3 runs to 16 residues. The CDR3 is CASSHGTGGFSYEQYF. In DNA, the CDR3 is TGCGCCAGCAGCCACGGGACAGGGGGCTTCTCCTACGAGCAGTACTTC.

This chain joins TRBV7-6 and TRBJ2-1; D may be TRBD2 (5 bases). The CDR3 consists of 14 residues. V dropped 1 base and J dropped 4 bases, with 8 bases sitting between them. Germline CDR1 SGHVS, CDR2 FNYEAQ. CDR3 amino acids: CASSLVQRYNEQFF. DNA for the CDR3: TGTGCCAGCAGCTTAGTGCAGCGGTACAATGAGCAGTTCTTC.

This chain links TRBV7-9 with TRBJ2-7, with D possibly being TRBD1 (6 bases). Trimming took 4 bases from V and 0 from J, leaving 13 bases between them. The germline CDR1 and CDR2 sequences are SEHNR and FQNEAQ (reference sequence). The CDR3 is 15 amino acids. CDR3 in DNA: TGTGCCAGCAGCTCAACTCAGGGGAGCTCCTACGAGCAGTACTTC. The encoded protein is CASSSTQGSSYEQYF.